The T cell receptor (beta chain) described here comes from a study of blood T cell repertoires in COVID-19. Study-wide context: Italy, Spain and the United States were the sources of the convalescent and acute COVID-19 samples.

The data were produced by immunoSEQ multiplex PCR, yet TCRdb's version contains in-frame clones alone and is incomplete. The table records about 180,000 clones, 85% of them present only once. The study assigned cohorts using participant-reported clinical history. Trimming shortened V by 5 bases and J by 2 bases, and 10 bases separated the two germline ends. Germline loops: CDR1 GTSNPN, CDR2 SVGIG (reference sequence). The CDR3 is 12 residues long. V is TRBV30 and J is TRBJ2-7; TRBD2 might be the D (5 bases). This clonotype was obtained from a middle-aged man who had recovered from COVID-19. Sequencing was carried out using PBMCs or T cells enriched from blood (not recorded which). The CDR3 region is CAWDRGTYEQYF. The DNA for the CDR3 is TGTGCCTGGGATCGGGGAACCTACGAGCAGTACTTC.